Each of the 31 T cell receptor beta chains below was sequenced from the same sample in a study of patients and donors after allogeneic stem cell transplantation. TCRdb reprocessed the RT-PCR reads via MiXCR and lists one record per CDR3 protein. The sample yields 150,000 to 250,000 distinct CDR3 sequences, 41% seen once. The sequenced material came from blood, either unsorted or a sorted T cell fraction (not recorded which). The origin of the receptors is a human donor who was either an allogeneic HSCT recipient or a stem cell or donor lymphocyte infusion donor (not recorded which). It is not recorded whose cells these are; they may come from a transplant donor.

The DNA for the CDR3 is TGTGCCAGCAGTCTCGGGGCCTACCACAATCAGCCCCAGCATTTT. Translation gives CASSLGAYHNQPQHF. The rearrangement joins TRBV12-3 or TRBV12-4 to TRBJ1-5, with D possibly TRBD1 on 5 matching bases. Trimming removed 5 bases from V and 3 bases from J, with 14 bases in between. The CDR3 loop spans 15 amino acids.

The J gene is TRBJ1-2, the V gene TRBV12-3 or TRBV12-4; 11 bases fit TRBD1. This CDR3 is 15 amino acids long. The ends lost 6 bases at V and 7 bases at J; junction bases unmatched: 10. CDR3 bases: TGTGCCAGCAGGGGACCCGGACAGGGGGCGGGTGGCTACACCTTC. Protein: CASRGPGQGAGGYTF.

The chain links TRBV5-1 to TRBJ2-3; TRBD1 or TRBD2 may be the D gene (5 bases each). This CDR3 spans 12 amino acids. Germline V gives CDR1 SGHRS, CDR2 YFSETQ. Between the trimmed V and J ends, which lost 0 bases and 8 bases, there was a span of 7 bases. CDR3 in amino acids: CASSLEGTTQYF. DNA of the CDR3: TGCGCCAGCAGCTTGGAGGGGACTACGCAGTATTTT.

In DNA, the CDR3 is TGTGCCAGCAGTTTCTTGGGCATTAGCAATCAGCCCCAGCATTTT. Amino acid sequence: CASSFLGISNQPQHF. The rearrangement links TRBV28 to TRBJ1-5; D gene uncertain. CDR1 MDHEN and CDR2 SYDVKM come from the germline V gene. V lost 3 bases and J lost 0, with 9 bases in between. The CDR3 consists of 15 residues.

This chain uses TRBV7-8 with TRBJ1-1; D gene ambiguous. Germline V gives CDR1 SGHVS, CDR2 FQNEAQ. V dropped 9 bases and J dropped 3 bases, with 11 bases sitting between them. This CDR3 contains 12 residues. CDR3 sequence: CARTPGDTEAFF. The CDR3 DNA reads as TGTGCCAGAACCCCTGGGGACACTGAAGCTTTCTTT.

This clonotype was observed a few times. V and J are TRBV12-3 or TRBV12-4 and TRBJ1-2; the match to TRBD1 covers 7 bases. V shed 5 bases, J shed 6 bases, and the junction held 9 bases outside the gene matches. The CDR3 contains 14 residues. The CDR3 sequence is CASSPGDRGDGYTF. CDR3 DNA: TGTGCCAGCAGTCCTGGGGACAGAGGAGATGGCTACACCTTC.

The rearrangement links TRBV4-3 to TRBJ1-1; D remains ambiguous. This CDR3 is built from 15 residues. Germline V gene lookup returns CDR1 LGHNA and CDR2 YSLEER. Trimming cost V 7 bases and J 0 bases, with 15 bases left between them. CDR3 region: CASTSGLNMNTEAFF. Written as DNA, the CDR3 is TGCGCCAGCACTTCAGGTCTAAACATGAACACTGAAGCTTTCTTT.

The chain is built from TRBV6-5 and TRBJ2-3; D is possibly TRBD2 (5 bases). CDR1 is MNHEY and CDR2 is SVGAGI in the germline V gene. The V and J ends lost 0 bases and 2 bases respectively, with 12 bases between them. The CDR3 sequence is 16 residues long. The CDR3 nucleotides read TGTGCCAGCAGTTACTCGAGTAGCGAGCCCACAGATACGCAGTATTTT. Encoded protein: CASSYSSSEPTDTQYF.

This rearrangement joins TRBV7-2 to TRBJ2-7, with D tentatively TRBD2 (6 bases). The CDR3 contains 14 residues. The V end lost 5 bases, the J end lost 3 bases, and 14 bases lay between the germline ends. Germline CDR1 SGHTA, CDR2 FQGNSA. CDR3 DNA sequence: TGTGCCAGCAGCGCAGTATATAGCGGCTACGAGCAGTACTTC. Protein: CASSAVYSGYEQYF.

This clonotype has just a few counts. The chain has TRBV7-9 and TRBJ1-4; possibly TRBD1 for D (6 bases). V lost 7 bases and J 2 bases, leaving 11 bases between the germline ends. This CDR3 has 14 amino acids. The germline gives CDR1 SEHNR, CDR2 FQNEAQ (reference sequence). The CDR3 DNA reads TGTGCCAGCACGGCAGGGGTTACTAATGAAAAACTGTTTTTT. It is translated as CASTAGVTNEKLFF. The full variable domain, in which reference TRBV7-9 and TRBJ1-4 provide the parts outside the CDR3, is DTGVSQNPRHKITKRGQNVTFRCDPISEHNRLYWYRQTLGQGPEFLTYFQNEAQLEKSRLLSDRFSAERPKGSFSTLEIQRTEQGDSAMYLCASTAGVTNEKLFFGSGTQLSVL.

This clonotype was detected a few times. The J gene is TRBJ1-4, the V gene TRBV4-1, with D unclear. Trimming pared 6 bases from V and 6 bases from J, leaving 14 bases between. CDR3 length: 14 amino acids. The germline CDR1 and CDR2 sequences are MGHRA and YSYEKL. The CDR3 loop reads CASSHGGPDEKLFF. CDR3 in DNA: TGCGCCAGCAGTCACGGAGGTCCGGATGAAAAACTGTTTTTT.

This chain uses TRBV10-3 with TRBJ1-2, with 9 bases fitting TRBD1. This CDR3 spans 15 amino acids. Germline CDR1 is ENHRY and CDR2 is SYGVKD. J was trimmed by 2 bases and V by 7 bases; bases with no gene match: 8. CDR3 sequence (DNA): TGTGCCATCACTCCTGGGACAGGGTCAAACTATGGCTACACCTTC. Translation: CAITPGTGSNYGYTF.

This clonotype was observed a single time. The chain is built from TRBV5-1 and TRBJ2-2; D is uncertain. Looked up from germline, CDR1 is SGHRS and CDR2 is YFSETQ. The V and J ends lost 5 bases and 0 bases respectively, with 5 bases between them. This CDR3 comprises 13 residues. The CDR3: CASSSTNTGELFF. The CDR3 DNA reads TGCGCCAGCAGTTCTACGAACACCGGGGAGCTGTTTTTT.

The V gene is TRBV30, the J gene TRBJ1-5; maybe TRBD1 (6 bases). Germline V gene lookup returns CDR1 GTSNPN and CDR2 SVGIG (reference sequence). This CDR3 has 13 residues. Trimming pared 1 base from V and 4 bases from J, leaving 8 bases between. CDR3 region: CAWSAQGNQPQHF. The CDR3 region has the DNA TGTGCCTGGAGTGCGCAGGGGAATCAGCCCCAGCATTTT.

This clonotype has only a few counts. The chain combines TRBV29-1 with TRBJ1-1; D uncertain. The V gene's germline CDR1 is SQVTM and CDR2 ANQGSEA. The CDR3 covers 10 residues. With 4 bases removed from V and 5 bases from J, the gap between germline ends came to 5 bases. The CDR3 spells CSVGRTEAFF. CDR3 DNA: TGCAGCGTTGGGAGAACTGAAGCTTTCTTT.

The chain recombines TRBV15 with TRBJ1-1; D uncertain. CDR1 LNHNV and CDR2 YYDKDF come from the germline V gene (reference sequence). Trimming left V 0 bases short and J 0 bases short, with 14 bases between. This CDR3 contains 17 residues. The DNA of the CDR3 is TGTGCCACCAGCAGAGATTCTCGCCCATCCATGAACACTGAAGCTTTCTTT. Amino acids: CATSRDSRPSMNTEAFF.

The V and J genes are TRBV12-3 or TRBV12-4 and TRBJ1-5; TRBD1 is a possible D gene (5 bases). The CDR3 extends over 12 amino acids. V was cut by 5 bases and J by 9 bases, with 11 bases left in between. DNA of the CDR3: TGTGCCAGCAGTCCAGGGCCCCCGCCCCAGCATTTT. It is translated as CASSPGPPPQHF.

The chain links TRBV27 to TRBJ2-7; tentatively, D is TRBD2 (6 bases). The CDR3 has 15 residues. Germline CDR1 reads MNHEY; CDR2 reads SMNVEV (reference sequence). V was trimmed by 4 bases and J by 2 bases, leaving 15 bases between them. In DNA form, the CDR3 reads TGTGCCAGCAGTTCGACCGGGACTGGAGCCTACGAGCAGTACTTC. Translation: CASSSTGTGAYEQYF.

The sample holds a few counts of this clonotype. The rearrangement joins TRBV12-3 or TRBV12-4 to TRBJ1-2; D remains ambiguous. The CDR3 extends over 15 amino acids. With 6 bases removed from V and 0 bases from J, the gap between germline ends came to 14 bases. CDR3 coding DNA: TGTGCCAGCAGCCCCATGACGGTACCTAACTATGGCTACACCTTC. Encoded protein: CASSPMTVPNYGYTF.

The chain employs TRBV30 and TRBJ2-3; no clear D gene. CDR3 length: 11 residues. Trimming took 7 bases from V and 5 from J, leaving 10 bases between them. Germline CDR1 is GTSNPN and CDR2 is SVGIG (reference sequence). CDR3 DNA sequence: TGTGCCTCTGGACCGATAGATACGCAGTATTTT. Protein sequence: CASGPIDTQYF.

The gene calls are TRBV5-6 and TRBJ2-7, with TRBD1 matching over 7 bases. Germline lookup yields CDR1 SGHDT and CDR2 YYEEEE. The CDR3 extends over 17 amino acids. Trimming cost V 3 bases and J 3 bases; bases outside gene matches: 15. The CDR3 loop is CASSSPDRLTGIYEQYF. The CDR3 coding sequence is TGTGCCAGCAGCTCGCCTGACCGCTTGACAGGGATCTACGAGCAGTACTTC.

CDR3 in amino acids: CIRFLTGPTEAFF. CDR3 DNA sequence: TGCATCCGCTTTTTGACAGGGCCCACTGAAGCTTTCTTT. The chain couples TRBV29-1 to TRBJ1-1, with TRBD1 identical over 7 bases. The CDR3 length is 13 residues. Germline assignment: CDR1 SQVTM and CDR2 ANQGSEA.

This clonotype was detected only a few times. At one boundary the junction diverges from the germline segment, which might be a read error. The CDR3 DNA follows: TGCAGCGTAGAAGAGACTAATGAAAAACTGTTTTTT. It specifies CSVEETNEKLFF. The chain recombines TRBV29-1 with TRBJ1-4; no reliable D call. CDR1 SQVTM and CDR2 ANQGSEA come from the germline V gene. This CDR3 region has 12 residues.

Only a few counts were recorded for this clonotype. The CDR3, as DNA: TGTGCCAGCAGTTACCCGACAGGGAATAATGAAAAACTGTTTTTT. Protein product: CASSYPTGNNEKLFF. The J gene is TRBJ1-4, the V gene TRBV6-6, with TRBD1 matching 7 bases. Germline CDR1 and CDR2: MNHNY and SVGAGI (reference sequence). Trimming at V came to 2 bases and at J to 4 bases, leaving 4 bases not matched to a gene. This CDR3 contains 15 residues.

This clonotype was picked up one time. Here the CDR3 reads CSVETMGNEQFF. DNA for the CDR3: TGCAGCGTTGAAACCATGGGGAATGAGCAGTTCTTC. The V gene is TRBV29-1, the J gene TRBJ2-1, with D unresolved. This CDR3 spans 12 amino acids. The V gene lost 2 bases and the J gene lost 7 bases, with 9 bases spanning the gap. Germline values: CDR1 SQVTM, CDR2 ANQGSEA.

The rearrangement joins TRBV12-3 or TRBV12-4 to TRBJ1-2; no reliable D call. The CDR3 is 11 residues long. Trimming took 3 bases from V and 4 from J, leaving 3 bases between them. This chain's CDR3 is CASSFAYGYTF. CDR3 nucleotides: TGTGCCAGCAGTTTCGCCTATGGCTACACCTTC.

The chain couples TRBV9 to TRBJ2-1; 10 bases are a match to TRBD2. The CDR3 has 15 residues. Germline values: CDR1 SGDLS, CDR2 YYNGEE. V gave up 2 bases and J gave up 7 bases; unmatched junction bases: 6. The chain's CDR3 is CASSVPSGSDNEQFF. In DNA form, the CDR3 reads TGTGCCAGCAGCGTGCCTAGCGGGAGTGATAATGAGCAGTTCTTC.

The chain couples TRBV4-1 to TRBJ2-7, with 8 bases fitting TRBD1. Looked up from germline, CDR1 is MGHRA and CDR2 is YSYEKL. The J segment lost 4 bases and the V segment lost 1 base, leaving 6 bases of the junction unmatched. The CDR3 extends over 15 amino acids. In DNA form, the CDR3 reads TGCGCCAGCAGCCAAGTGACAGGGGTGGTATACGAGCAGTACTTC. This sequence encodes CASSQVTGVVYEQYF.

The V call is TRBV28, the J call TRBJ1-1; a possible D gene is TRBD1 (5 bases). The V gene's germline CDR1 is MDHEN and CDR2 SYDVKM. The CDR3 covers 13 residues. The V gene lost 2 bases and the J gene lost 6 bases, with 10 bases spanning the gap. The CDR3 spells CASSLAGTAEAFF. The CDR3 bases are TGTGCCAGCAGTTTAGCGGGGACCGCTGAAGCTTTCTTT.

The chain has TRBV4-3 and TRBJ1-5, with no clear D. CDR1 LGHNA and CDR2 YSLEER come from the germline V gene. V lost 1 base and J 4 bases, leaving 11 bases between the germline ends. The CDR3 totals 15 residues. The CDR3 DNA reads TGCGCCAGCAGCCAAGGCAGAGGCAGTAATCAGCCCCAGCATTTT. It is translated as CASSQGRGSNQPQHF.

The J gene is TRBJ2-1, the V gene TRBV5-1, with 8 bases fitting TRBD2. The V and J ends lost 2 bases and 10 bases, in that order; junction bases with no gene match: 8. Looked up from germline, CDR1 is SGHRS and CDR2 is YFSETQ. This CDR3 has 14 residues. In DNA form, the CDR3 reads TGCGCCAGCAGCTTAAGCGGGAGTGTAGAGGAGCAGTTCTTC. It yields the protein CASSLSGSVEEQFF.